A selection of T cell receptor beta chains follows, all from one sample in a study of blood T cell repertoires in COVID-19. TCRdb's copy holds only in-frame clones and misses some; the assay was immunoSEQ multiplex PCR. This sample carries 450,000 or so clones, 90% of them seen once, and the ten largest clones take 0.6% to 0.7%. Sequencing was done on a sample of PBMCs or T cells enriched from blood (not recorded which). These receptors originate from a man younger than 30 who had recovered from COVID-19. Both conserved end residues are part of each CDR3. The order of the fields is V gene, D gene, J gene, clone size, CDR3 DNA, CDR3 protein. The D gene is left open where the match is weak. Clone size is stated in some rows and not others, as once, few, many or a class when expanded.

V: TRBV21-1
D: .
J: TRBJ2-7
size: .
DNA: TGTGCCAGCAGCAAAGGTATTCTAGCCCGGGACAACCAGCAAGAGCAGTACTTC
CDR3: CASSKGILARDNQQEQYF

V: TRBV4-1
D: TRBD2
J: TRBJ2-1
size: .
DNA: TGCGCCAGCAGCCCGGACCTAGCGGAACTCTACAATGAGCAGTTCTTC
CDR3: CASSPDLAELYNEQFF

V: TRBV6-1
D: .
J: TRBJ1-1
size: few
DNA: TGTGCCAGCAGTGAGCCGAGCGGGGGGATCACTGAAGCTTTCTTT
CDR3: CASSEPSGGITEAFF

V: TRBV7-9
D: TRBD2
J: TRBJ2-2
size: .
DNA: TGTGCCAGCAGCCTAAGCGGGAGTTTGACCGGGGAGCTGTTTTTT
CDR3: CASSLSGSLTGELFF

V: TRBV28
D: TRBD2
J: TRBJ2-1
size: .
DNA: TGTGCCAGCAGTTCGATTTTTTCCACGGGACTAGCGGGGAACTACAATGAGCAGTTCTTC
CDR3: CASSSIFSTGLAGNYNEQFF

V: TRBV2
D: .
J: TRBJ2-1
size: .
DNA: TGTGCCAGCCAGCAGCGACCTTCTTACAATGAGCAGTTCTTC
CDR3: CASQQRPSYNEQFF

V: TRBV5-1
D: TRBD1
J: TRBJ1-4
size: .
DNA: TGCGCCAGCAGCTCGTCCGGGACAGGGCCTGAAAAACTGTTTTTT
CDR3: CASSSSGTGPEKLFF

V: TRBV28
D: .
J: TRBJ1-2
size: .
DNA: TGTGCCAGCGGAAATCAGAGGGTCTATGGCTACACCTTC
CDR3: CASGNQRVYGYTF

V: TRBV18
D: .
J: TRBJ1-1
size: .
DNA: TGTGCCAGCTCACCATCGGGGGGGAGGGCTGAAGCTTTCTTT
CDR3: CASSPSGGRAEAFF

V: TRBV18
D: TRBD1
J: TRBJ1-1
size: once
DNA: TGTGCCAGCTCACCCCAACAGGGGTCGAACACTGAAGCTTTCTTT
CDR3: CASSPQQGSNTEAFF

V: TRBV27
D: TRBD2
J: TRBJ2-2
size: .
DNA: TGTGCCAGCACGGGGGGAGTCACCGGGGAGCTGTTTTTT
CDR3: CASTGGVTGELFF

V: TRBV28
D: TRBD2
J: TRBJ2-1
size: .
DNA: TGTGCCAGCGGATCGGGAGGGCCTAGGGGTGAGCAGTTCTTC
CDR3: CASGSGGPRGEQFF

V: TRBV20-1
D: .
J: TRBJ1-2
size: .
DNA: TGCAGCATCACAAACAACTATGGCTACACCTTC
CDR3: CSITNNYGYTF

V: TRBV2
D: TRBD2
J: TRBJ2-3
size: .
DNA: TGTGCCAGCAGTTCGGAACCCGGGACTATCCCCTATTTT
CDR3: CASSSEPGTIPYF